What follows is one T cell receptor beta chain and its context. Its target is not known. This sample stems from a study of shared clonotypes between healthy human individuals. Study-level background: Three CD4 naive, three CD4 memory, two CD8 naive and one CD8 memory plate were used per donor.

CD45RO negativity and positive selection for CCR7 defined naive CD8 cells, a population that excluded terminally differentiated effector memory CD45RA+ cells. The donors were all Caucasian adults (living in Nashville, Tennessee). The assay was immunoSEQ multiplex PCR, and TCRdb's table has in-frame clones only and misses some. The sample gives over 2,000,000 clones, 80% to 95% of which show up once; around 1.7% is in the top ten. Germline V gene data show CDR1 as SNHLY and CDR2 as FYNNEI. The V and J ends lost 0 bases and 4 bases respectively, with 13 bases between them. The CDR3 consists of 16 residues. The study, taken as a whole, reports: Estimated clonotype richness was generally higher in naive than memory subsets. The study found lower generation probabilities in non-shared clonotypes than in those shared by all four donors.

The sequence came from a man between 18 and 29 years old in good health. Some clones in this sample may be carry-over from other donors' samples. This chain connects TRBV2 to TRBJ1-5, with D possibly TRBD1 on 6 matching bases. Material for sequencing was naive CD8+ T cells from PBMCs. CDR3 in DNA: TGTGCCAGCAGTGAAGCCACAGGGTCGGCAAATCAGCCCCAGCATTTT. Translated: CASSEATGSANQPQHF.